The 12 T cell receptor beta chains presented below share a single source sample, sequenced in a study of Graves' ophthalmopathy and Graves' hyperthyroidism (dated by TCRdb to the late 2010s). The instrument was an Illumina HiSeq 2000. For repertoire sequencing, TCR beta CDR3 regions were amplified from RNA transcripts. HTBI primers and the Qiagen OneStep RT-PCR kit were used in a first-round RT-PCR, which was followed by a second-round multiplex PCR, size selection and purification. Through fastp at Q25 and MiXCR, TCRdb rebuilt clones from the public reads, retaining in-frame beta chains. Each entry merges the rows of one CDR3 protein and shows their most common DNA and genes. This sample comprises 40,000 to 45,000 distinct CDR3 sequences, about 50% of them detected only once. The ten largest clonotypes hold roughly a sixth of the sample. What was sequenced was peripheral blood. These receptors were obtained from an adult man with Graves' ophthalmopathy.

The table lists this clonotype with a few counts. The rearrangement uses TRBV30 and TRBJ1-5; 7 bases fit TRBD1. Unmatched junction bases numbered 8, after V lost 2 bases and J lost 7 bases. The CDR3 is made up of 14 amino acids. CDR1 is GTSNPN and CDR2 is SVGIG in the germline V gene (reference sequence). The CDR3: CAWSTQGDGQPQHF. The CDR3 nucleotides are TGTGCCTGGAGTACCCAGGGGGATGGGCAGCCCCAGCATTTT.

The rearrangement links TRBV9 to TRBJ2-1, with D possibly being TRBD1 or TRBD2 (5 bases each). The CDR3 length is 15 residues. CDR1 and CDR2 from the germline V gene are SGDLS and YYNGEE. Trimming stripped 5 bases from V and 12 bases from J, with 24 bases between. CDR3 nucleotide sequence: TGTGCCAGCAGTTCAATAAGGGGAGAGACAGATACGCAGTTCTTC. Protein: CASSSIRGETDTQFF.

This clonotype was observed once. J is TRBJ2-2 and V is TRBV2; 12 positions match TRBD2. Germline lookup yields CDR1 SNHLY and CDR2 FYNNEI. This CDR3 comprises 19 residues. The trim removed 2 bases at V and 0 bases at J, leaving 7 bases unmatched. CDR3 coding DNA: TGTGCCAGCAGTGAAAAGGGGACTAGCGGGTTCGCGAACACCGGGGAGCTGTTTTTT. Translated: CASSEKGTSGFANTGELFF.

For this clonotype: Mismatch with germline at one junction end may stem from a read error. CDR3 in DNA: TGTGCCAGCAGTTCCCAGGGGTCTGGGGCCAGCGTCCTGACTTTC. Its protein is CASSSQGSGASVLTF. V usage is TRBV5-4 and J usage is TRBJ2-6; D is possibly TRBD1 (6 bases). CDR1 SGHNT and CDR2 YYREEE come from the germline V gene (reference sequence). The CDR3 sequence is 15 residues long.

This clonotype was detected many times. V gene TRBV5-1 combines with J gene TRBJ2-7; TRBD2 matches at 8 bases. The CDR3 is 17 residues long. CDR1 is SGHRS, CDR2 YFSETQ, per germline. J was trimmed by 1 base and V by 4 bases; bases with no gene match: 13. CDR3 bases: TGCGCCAGCAGCGGATCTTATGGGAGCGGGAGTTCCTACGAGCAGTACTTC. Translated, it gives CASSGSYGSGSSYEQYF.

This clonotype was recorded many times. The V call is TRBV5-1, the J call TRBJ2-3, with D hard to call. The CDR3 runs 15 residues. CDR1 and CDR2 (germline): SGHRS, YFSETQ. Deletions cut 4 bases from V and 0 bases from J, with 12 bases between. The CDR3 DNA is TGCGCCAGCAGCCTAGACCCGACTAGCACAGATACGCAGTATTTT. It is translated as CASSLDPTSTDTQYF.

Remarks on this clonotype: A read error may produce the germline difference seen at one junction end. This rearrangement joins TRBV5-4 to TRBJ2-2; 8 positions match TRBD2. This CDR3 is built from 17 residues. The germline gives CDR1 SGHNT, CDR2 YYREEE (reference sequence). CDR3 nucleotides: TGTGCCAGCAGCTACAGAGTGACTAGCGTGAACACCGGGGAGCTGTCTTTT. This translates into CASSYRVTSVNTGELSF.

As to this clonotype: The CDR3 ends on some other residue instead of the conserved phenylalanine or tryptophan, so this is likely a read error. No DNA is shown, since the ends of the CDR3 on it are uncertain; the CDR3 is the one TCRdb lists. The V call is TRBV2, the J call TRBJ1-1; the table names TRBD1, a call not compared with the DNA. Germline CDR1 reads SNHLY; CDR2 reads FYNNEI. The CDR3 is made up of 8 amino acids, end residues included. CDR3 sequence reads: CASRDTPP.

Details on this clonotype: This may be a read error, as it is one base from a much larger clone. This chain joins TRBV28 and TRBJ2-2; a possible D gene is TRBD2 (6 bases). Germline assignment: CDR1 MDHEN and CDR2 SYDVKM. The CDR3 length is 12 residues. The CDR3 region is CASLGLSGGLFF. As DNA, the CDR3 is TGTGCCAGTCTTGGATTGTCCGGGGGGCTGTTTTTT.

As concerns this clonotype: The conserved phenylalanine or tryptophan is not found at the CDR3 terminus, so this likely reflects a read error. The DNA is left out, because the CDR3 cannot be placed on it with certainty; the CDR3 is given as TCRdb lists it. This chain joins TRBV7-9 and TRBJ2-1; the tabulated D call, TRBD1, remains unverified against the DNA. From germline, CDR1 is SEHNR and CDR2 FQNEAQ (reference sequence). The CDR3 length equals 10 residues, ends included. The chain's CDR3 is CASRPGTANT.

In its sample, this clonotype was seen many times. The chain combines TRBV12-3 or TRBV12-4 with TRBJ1-4; 7 nucleotides match TRBD1. The CDR3 has 13 residues. The junction had 6 bases not matched to a gene; V was cut back by 6 bases and J by 8 bases. Written as DNA, the CDR3 is TGTGCCAGCAGGACAGGGATGAGGGAAAAACTGTTTTTT. Its protein is CASRTGMREKLFF.

J is TRBJ2-1 and V is TRBV9; D remains unclear. This CDR3 is 16 amino acids long. V lost 3 bases, J lost 6 bases, and 19 bases lay in between. Germline CDR1 and CDR2: SGDLS and YYNGEE. The CDR3 nucleotides are TGTGCCAGCAGCGACCACAATAGTGCACGGAGCAATGAGCAGTTCTTC. Its translation is CASSDHNSARSNEQFF.